This TCR beta chain was found in a study of beta chain features in type 1 diabetes. Study context: The patients were much like the healthy donors in age, gender and cell yields.

V lost 1 base and J 3 bases, leaving 6 bases between the germline ends. This CDR3 is built from 12 residues. Germline V gene data show CDR1 as GTSNPN and CDR2 as SVGIG (reference sequence). Investigators reverse transcribed all isolated RNA, so they sequenced expressed TCRB transcripts. Repertoires were generated with immunoSEQ multiplex PCR, while TCRdb's copy carries only in-frame clones and drops some. The data hold around 180,000 clones, with around 7.8% observed a single time. Broader study findings: Patients showed naive, central memory and Treg TCRB repertoires that appeared more similar than those of healthy donors. Patients with Type 1 diabetes showed moderately but significantly shorter TCRB CDR3s in all four CD4+ subsets. There was a possibility that cDNA sequencing over-represented cells with high TCR expression.

This clone was recorded many times. What it binds is unknown. This TCR came from a middle-aged woman with type 1 diabetes. The sequenced sample consisted of central memory CD4+ T cells from blood. The rearrangement joins TRBV30 to TRBJ1-2, with a tentative D call TRBD1 (5 bases). The CDR3 DNA reads TGTGCCTGGAGTGAGGGGCACTATGGCTACACCTTC. Translated, it gives CAWSEGHYGYTF.